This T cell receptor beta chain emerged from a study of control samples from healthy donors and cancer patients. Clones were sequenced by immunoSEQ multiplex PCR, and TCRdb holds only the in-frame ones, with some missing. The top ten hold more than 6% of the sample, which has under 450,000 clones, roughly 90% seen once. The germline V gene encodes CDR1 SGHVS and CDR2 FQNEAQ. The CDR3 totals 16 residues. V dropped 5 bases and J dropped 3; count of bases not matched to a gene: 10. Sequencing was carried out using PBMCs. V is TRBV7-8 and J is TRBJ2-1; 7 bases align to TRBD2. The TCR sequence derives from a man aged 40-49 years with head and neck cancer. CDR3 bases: TGTGCCAGCAGCCCCTTGTGGGGGGGTGTCTACAATGAGCAGTTCTTC. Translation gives CASSPLWGGVYNEQFF. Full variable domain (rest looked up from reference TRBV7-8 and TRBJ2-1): GAGVSQSPRYKVAKRGQDVALRCDPISGHVSLFWYQQALGQGPEFLTYFQNEAQLDKSGLPSDRFFAERPEGSVSTLKIQRTQQEDSAVYLCASSPLWGGVYNEQFFGPGTRLTVL.